Presented here are 12 T cell receptor beta chains from one specimen sequenced in a study of Ad26.COV2.S vaccination and SARS-CoV-2 variants. As to treatment: some 20 received Ad26.COV2.S at low or high dose, single or two shots; roughly 5 received placebo; per-sample allocation not given. Material that was analyzed had been drawn on day 63 after the first vaccine or placebo injection. Data came from immunoSEQ multiplex PCR; TCRdb stores just in-frame clones and leaves some out. The sample lists around 350,000 clones; about 85% were seen once. Sequenced material: peripheral blood, taken in a trial of Ad26.COV2.S vaccine versus placebo. Source of these receptors: a person between 18 and 65 years old who received the Ad26.COV2.S COVID-19 vaccine or a placebo.

This sequence joins TRBV10-1 and TRBJ1-1; no reliable D call. Germline CDR1 reads WNHNN; CDR2 reads SYGVQD (reference sequence). Trimming cost V 2 bases and J 1 base, with 5 bases left between them. The CDR3 sequence is 13 residues long. The DNA for the CDR3 is TGCGCCAGCAGTGAGGATGGGAACACTGAAGCTTTCTTT. Residues: CASSEDGNTEAFF.

The chain employs TRBV7-8 and TRBJ2-1; a weak D match, TRBD1 (5 bases). Trimming took off 4 bases at V and 7 bases at J, with 20 bases between the two ends. CDR3 length equals 16 residues. Germline CDR1 is SGHVS and CDR2 is FQNEAQ. Here the CDR3 DNA reads TGTGCCAGCAGCTCCTGGGGCAGGGAACGAACTAATGAGCAGTTCTTC. It translates to CASSSWGRERTNEQFF.

Note on this clone: At the DNA level, this CDR3 is encoded by other sequences in the same sample as well. The J gene is TRBJ2-7, the V gene TRBV4-3; D gene uncertain. The CDR3 sequence is 14 residues long. The germline V and J ends were trimmed by 1 base and 2 bases, with 9 bases remaining between them. Germline loops: CDR1 LGHNA, CDR2 YSLEER. CDR3 nucleotide sequence: TGCGCCAGCAGCCAAGTTACCGGAACCTACGAGCAGTACTTC. Translation: CASSQVTGTYEQYF.

The chain joins TRBV19 to TRBJ1-2; D is undetermined. CDR1 is LNHDA, CDR2 SQIVND, per germline (reference sequence). The CDR3 covers 17 residues. The germline V and J ends were trimmed by 4 bases and 5 bases, with 23 bases remaining between them. CDR3 DNA sequence: TGTGCCAGTAGTACCCCTCCGCCTCCTGATATGTGGTATGGCTACACCTTC. This gives the protein CASSTPPPPDMWYGYTF. The full variable domain, its missing parts supplied by reference TRBV19 and TRBJ1-2, is DGGITQSPKYLFRKEGQNVTLSCEQNLNHDAMYWYRQDPGQGLRLIYYSQIVNDFQKGDIAEGYSVSREKKESFPLTVTSAQKNPTAFYLCASSTPPPPDMWYGYTFGSGTRLTVV.

This clone appeared a single time. The genes are TRBV7-9 and TRBJ2-7, with unresolved D. The CDR3 is 14 residues long. Germline assignment: CDR1 SEHNR and CDR2 FQNEAQ (reference sequence). The ends were cut back, 5 bases at V and 0 bases at J, with 11 bases in the middle. This CDR3 is CASSPARSSYEQYF. The DNA for the CDR3 is TGTGCCAGCAGCCCAGCACGCAGCTCCTACGAGCAGTACTTC. The variable domain in full, completed from reference TRBV7-9 and TRBJ2-7, reads DTGVSQNPRHKITKRGQNVTFRCDPISEHNRLYWYRQTLGQGPEFLTYFQNEAQLEKSRLLSDRFSAERPKGSFSTLEIQRTEQGDSAMYLCASSPARSSYEQYFGPGTRLTVT.

The CDR3 reads CASSKPGTGLVTEAFF. Here the CDR3 DNA reads TGTGCCAGTAGCAAGCCCGGGACAGGGTTAGTCACTGAAGCTTTCTTT. This rearrangement joins TRBV19 to TRBJ1-1; 9 nucleotides line up with TRBD1. The V and J ends lost 6 bases and 4 bases, in that order; junction bases with no gene match: 12. Per germline, CDR1 LNHDA and CDR2 SQIVND (reference sequence). This CDR3 is built from 16 residues.

This clone has just a few counts. This sequence joins TRBV10-2 and TRBJ2-7; TRBD2 might be the D (6 bases). The CDR3 covers 14 residues. The germline CDR1 and CDR2 sequences are WSHSY and SAAADI. Trimming stripped 10 bases from V and 7 bases from J, with 23 bases between. The CDR3 spells CATRVGGATGEQYF. The CDR3 nucleotides read TGCGCCACGCGCGTGGGAGGCGCTACGGGGGAGCAGTACTTC.

The J gene is TRBJ2-7, the V gene TRBV4-1, with 7 bases aligning to TRBD1. Germline CDR1 MGHRA, CDR2 YSYEKL. The CDR3 totals 17 residues. The V segment lost 2 bases and the J segment 2 bases; nucleotides outside the gene matches: 12. The CDR3 sequence: CASSQTSGTVLTYEQYF. As DNA, the CDR3 is TGCGCCAGCAGCCAAACCTCCGGGACAGTGCTTACCTACGAGCAGTACTTC.

The chain employs TRBV5-5 and TRBJ2-1, with 7 bases fitting TRBD1. The CDR3 sequence is 14 residues long. V trimming: 2 bases; J trimming: 4 bases; junction bases outside the gene matches: 3. CDR1 is SGHKS and CDR2 is YYEKEE in the germline V gene (reference sequence). The CDR3 loop is CASSLKQGYNEQFF. DNA of the CDR3: TGTGCCAGCAGCTTAAAACAGGGGTACAATGAGCAGTTCTTC.

The V and J genes are TRBV11-2 and TRBJ2-7; no firm D call. The CDR3 is 12 residues long. Between the trimmed V and J ends, which lost 3 bases and 0 bases, there was a span of 3 bases. The germline V gene encodes CDR1 SGHAT and CDR2 FQNNGV. DNA for the CDR3: TGTGCCAGCAGCTTTAACTCCTACGAGCAGTACTTC. Protein: CASSFNSYEQYF.

This clone came up once. This chain uses TRBV2 with TRBJ2-7; 10 bases agree with TRBD1. J gave up 3 bases and V 6 bases, and 2 bases lay outside the gene matches. Germline V gives CDR1 SNHLY, CDR2 FYNNEI. The CDR3 is 13 residues long. DNA of the CDR3: TGTGCCAGCAGGGGACAGGGGAACTACGAGCAGTACTTC. Its translation is CASRGQGNYEQYF.

The gene calls are TRBV27 and TRBJ2-3; 7 bases match TRBD1. The CDR3 is 15 residues long. Germline assignment: CDR1 MNHEY and CDR2 SMNVEV (reference sequence). V trimming: 7 bases; J trimming: 0 bases; junction bases outside the gene matches: 7. The CDR3 loop is CASMATGVSTDTQYF. CDR3 sequence (DNA): TGTGCCAGCATGGCTACAGGGGTTAGCACAGATACGCAGTATTTT.